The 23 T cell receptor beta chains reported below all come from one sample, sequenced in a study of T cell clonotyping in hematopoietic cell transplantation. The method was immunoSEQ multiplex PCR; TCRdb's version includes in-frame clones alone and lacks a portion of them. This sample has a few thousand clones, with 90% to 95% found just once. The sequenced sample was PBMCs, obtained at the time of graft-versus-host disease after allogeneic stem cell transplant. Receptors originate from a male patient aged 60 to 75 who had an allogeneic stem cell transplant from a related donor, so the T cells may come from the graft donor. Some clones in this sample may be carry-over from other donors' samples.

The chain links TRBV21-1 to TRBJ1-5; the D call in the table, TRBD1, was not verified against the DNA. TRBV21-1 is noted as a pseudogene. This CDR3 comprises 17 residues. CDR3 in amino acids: CASSNWYTRYSNQPQHF. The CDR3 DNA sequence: TGTGCCAGCAGCAATTGGTACACCCGTTATAGCAATCAGCCCCAGCATTTT.

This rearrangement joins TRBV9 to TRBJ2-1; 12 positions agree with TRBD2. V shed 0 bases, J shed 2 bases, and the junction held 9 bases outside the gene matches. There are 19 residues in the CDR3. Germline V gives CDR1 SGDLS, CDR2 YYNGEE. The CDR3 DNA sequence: TGTGCCAGCAGCGTAGACCCTAGCGGGGGGGCCGGCACCTACAATGAGCAGTTCTTC. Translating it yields CASSVDPSGGAGTYNEQFF.

CDR3 bases: TGTGCCAGCAGTAAGGAGTACGAGCAGTACTTC. Translated: CASSKEYEQYF. This chain connects TRBV28 to TRBJ2-7, with unresolved D. The CDR3 is 11 residues long. CDR1 and CDR2 from the germline V gene are MDHEN and SYDVKM. V shed 5 bases and J shed 4 bases, with 6 bases lying between them.

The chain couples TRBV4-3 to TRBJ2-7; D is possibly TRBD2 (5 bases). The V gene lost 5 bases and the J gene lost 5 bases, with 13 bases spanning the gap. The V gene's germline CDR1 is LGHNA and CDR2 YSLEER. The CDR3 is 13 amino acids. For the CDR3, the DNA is TGCGCCAGCAGCAGAGGGCCGGCCCACGAGCAGTACTTC. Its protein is CASSRGPAHEQYF.

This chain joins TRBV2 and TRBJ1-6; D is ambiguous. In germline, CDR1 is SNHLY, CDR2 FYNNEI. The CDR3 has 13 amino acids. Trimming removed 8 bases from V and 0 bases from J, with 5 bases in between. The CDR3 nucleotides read TGTGCCAGCCGTATCTCCTATAATTCACCCCTCCACTTT. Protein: CASRISYNSPLHF.

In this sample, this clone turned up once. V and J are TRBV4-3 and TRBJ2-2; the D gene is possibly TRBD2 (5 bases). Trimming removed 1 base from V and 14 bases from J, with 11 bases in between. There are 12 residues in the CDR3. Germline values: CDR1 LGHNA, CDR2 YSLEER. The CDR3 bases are TGCGCCAGCAGCCAAGTCTCGGGGATACTGTTTTTT. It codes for CASSQVSGILFF.

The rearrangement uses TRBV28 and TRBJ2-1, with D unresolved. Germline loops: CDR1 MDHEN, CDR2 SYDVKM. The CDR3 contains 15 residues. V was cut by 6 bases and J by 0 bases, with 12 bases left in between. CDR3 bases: TGTGCCAGCAGCCTAGACGGAAGCTCCTACAATGAGCAGTTCTTC. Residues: CASSLDGSSYNEQFF.

The DNA for the CDR3 is TGCGCCAGCAGCCAAGTCGCGGGGGGGTTGAATGAGCAGTTCTTC. The encoded protein is CASSQVAGGLNEQFF. V and J are TRBV4-3 and TRBJ2-1; 9 nucleotides match TRBD2. The CDR3 is made up of 15 amino acids. The V gene's germline CDR1 is LGHNA and CDR2 YSLEER. With V trimmed by 1 base and J by 7 bases, 5 bases remained unmatched.

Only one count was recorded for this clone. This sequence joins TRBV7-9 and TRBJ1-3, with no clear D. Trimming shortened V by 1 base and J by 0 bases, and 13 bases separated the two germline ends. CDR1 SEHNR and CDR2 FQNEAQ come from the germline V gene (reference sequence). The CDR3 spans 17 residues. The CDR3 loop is CASSLGYSLYSGNTIYF. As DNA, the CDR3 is TGTGCCAGCAGCTTAGGCTACAGCCTGTACTCTGGAAACACCATATATTTT.

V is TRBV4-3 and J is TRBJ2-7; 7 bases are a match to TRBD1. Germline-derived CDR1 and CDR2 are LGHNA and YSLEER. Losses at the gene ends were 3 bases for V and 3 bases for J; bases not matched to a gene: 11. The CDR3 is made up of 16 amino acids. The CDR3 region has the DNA TGCGCCAGCAGCCATTCTGCCACAGGGGAGAACTACGAGCAGTACTTC. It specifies CASSHSATGENYEQYF.

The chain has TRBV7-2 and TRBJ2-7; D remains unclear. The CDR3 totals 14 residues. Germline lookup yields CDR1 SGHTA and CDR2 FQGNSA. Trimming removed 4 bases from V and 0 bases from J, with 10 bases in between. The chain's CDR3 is CASSSDSDSYEQYF. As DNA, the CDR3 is TGTGCCAGCAGCTCCGACTCCGACTCCTACGAGCAGTACTTC.

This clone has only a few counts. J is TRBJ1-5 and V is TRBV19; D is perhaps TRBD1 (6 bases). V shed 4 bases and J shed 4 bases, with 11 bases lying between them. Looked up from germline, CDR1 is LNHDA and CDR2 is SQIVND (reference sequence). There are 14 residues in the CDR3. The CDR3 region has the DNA TGTGCCAGTAGTACCCAGGACAGTAATCAGCCCCAGCATTTT. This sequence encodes CASSTQDSNQPQHF.

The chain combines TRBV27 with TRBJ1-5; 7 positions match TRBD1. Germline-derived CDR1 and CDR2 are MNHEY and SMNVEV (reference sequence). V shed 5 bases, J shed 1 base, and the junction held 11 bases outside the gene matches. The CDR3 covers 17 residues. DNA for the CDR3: TGTGCCAGCAGTGCACCGACAGGGTCGTCCAGCAATCAGCCCCAGCATTTT. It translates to CASSAPTGSSSNQPQHF.

Here the CDR3 DNA reads TGTGCCAGCAGCCAGGAGAGGACAGGGGATTCACCCCTCCACTTT. Translating gives CASSQERTGDSPLHF. The V gene is TRBV11-2, the J gene TRBJ1-6, with 9 bases lining up with TRBD1. Germline lookup yields CDR1 SGHAT and CDR2 FQNNGV. The CDR3 contains 15 residues. Germline trimming cut 5 bases from V and 8 bases from J; bases unmatched to any gene: 7.

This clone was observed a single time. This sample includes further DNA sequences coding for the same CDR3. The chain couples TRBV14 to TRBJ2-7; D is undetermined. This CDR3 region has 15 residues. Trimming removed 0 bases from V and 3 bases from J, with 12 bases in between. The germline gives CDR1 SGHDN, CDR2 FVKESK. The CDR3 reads CASSQDSVAYYEQYF. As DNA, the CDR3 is TGTGCCAGCAGCCAAGACTCGGTGGCCTACTACGAGCAGTACTTC.

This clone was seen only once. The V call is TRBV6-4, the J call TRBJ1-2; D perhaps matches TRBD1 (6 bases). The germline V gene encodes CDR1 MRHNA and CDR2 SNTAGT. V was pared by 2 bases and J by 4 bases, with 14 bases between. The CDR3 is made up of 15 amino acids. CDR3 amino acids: CASSDHPTGLYGYTF. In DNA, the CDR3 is TGTGCCAGCAGTGACCATCCGACAGGCCTCTATGGCTACACCTTC.

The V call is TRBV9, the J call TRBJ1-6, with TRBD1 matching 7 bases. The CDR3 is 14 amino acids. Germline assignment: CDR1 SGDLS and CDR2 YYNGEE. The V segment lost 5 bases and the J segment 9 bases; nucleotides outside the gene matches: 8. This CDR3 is CASSTDREISPLHF. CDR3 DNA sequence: TGTGCCAGCAGTACCGACAGGGAAATTTCACCCCTCCACTTT.

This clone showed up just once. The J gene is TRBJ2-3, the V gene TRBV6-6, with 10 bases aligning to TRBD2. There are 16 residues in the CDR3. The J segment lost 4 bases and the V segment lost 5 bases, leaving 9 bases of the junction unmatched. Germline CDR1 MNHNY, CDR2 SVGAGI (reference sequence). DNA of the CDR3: TGTGCCAGCAGTCTCGCAGCGGGGGGGGAGGCAGATACGCAGTATTTT. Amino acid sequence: CASSLAAGGEADTQYF.

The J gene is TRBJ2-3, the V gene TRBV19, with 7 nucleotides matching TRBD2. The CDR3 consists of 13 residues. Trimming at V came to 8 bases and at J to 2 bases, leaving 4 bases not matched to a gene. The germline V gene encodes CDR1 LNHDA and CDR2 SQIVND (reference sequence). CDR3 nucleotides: TGTGCCAGTGGACTAGGAAACACAGATACGCAGTATTTT. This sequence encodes CASGLGNTDTQYF.

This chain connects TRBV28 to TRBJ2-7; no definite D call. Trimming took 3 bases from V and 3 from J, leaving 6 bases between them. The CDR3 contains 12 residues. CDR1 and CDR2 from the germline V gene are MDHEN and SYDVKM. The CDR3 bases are TGTGCCAGCAGTTTGATGGACTACGAGCAGTACTTC. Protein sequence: CASSLMDYEQYF.

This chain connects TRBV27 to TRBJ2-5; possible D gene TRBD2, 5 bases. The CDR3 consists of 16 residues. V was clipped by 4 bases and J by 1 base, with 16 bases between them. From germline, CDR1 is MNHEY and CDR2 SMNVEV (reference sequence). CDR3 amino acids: CASSWRADPPQETQYF. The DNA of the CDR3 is TGTGCCAGCAGTTGGCGGGCAGACCCTCCCCAAGAGACCCAGTACTTC.

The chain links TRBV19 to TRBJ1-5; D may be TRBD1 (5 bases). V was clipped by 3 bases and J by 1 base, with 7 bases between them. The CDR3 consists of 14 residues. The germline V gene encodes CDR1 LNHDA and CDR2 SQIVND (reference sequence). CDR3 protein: CASSIGDSNQPQHF. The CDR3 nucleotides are TGTGCCAGTAGTATCGGGGACAGCAATCAGCCCCAGCATTTT.

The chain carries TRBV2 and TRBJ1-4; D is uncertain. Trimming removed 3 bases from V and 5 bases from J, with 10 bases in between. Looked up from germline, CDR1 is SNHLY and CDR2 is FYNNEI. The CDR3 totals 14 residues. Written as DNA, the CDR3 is TGTGCCAGCAGTGACGATAGGGCCAATGAAAAACTGTTTTTT. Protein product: CASSDDRANEKLFF.